The rows below give T cell receptor beta chains drawn from one sample of a study of spatial heterogeneity in lung cancer. Each CDR3 protein gets one entry after TCRdb re-called the 5' RACE reads with MiXCR. Counted here are 3,000 to 4,000 distinct CDR3 sequences, roughly 2.9% occurring once; the ten biggest clones make up around 13%. The material was normal lung tissue next to the tumor, obtained at surgery. The receptors were gathered from a female donor with early-stage non-small cell lung cancer. The CDR3 runs from the conserved cysteine through the conserved F or W. D genes are given only for firm matches. Part of the rows lack a size; the others show once, few, many or a class for expanded clones.

V gene: TRBV6-5
clone size: medium-sized
D gene: TRBD1
J gene: TRBJ2-7
CDR3 protein: CASRRPGTGGTTPYEQYF
CDR3 DNA: TGTGCCAGCAGAAGACCTGGGACAGGGGGGACTACACCCTACGAGCAGTACTTC

V gene: TRBV2
clone size: -
D gene: TRBD1
J gene: TRBJ2-5
CDR3 protein: CASSEGTGGKTQYF
CDR3 DNA: TGTGCCAGCAGTGAAGGGACAGGGGGCAAGACCCAGTACTTC

V gene: TRBV6-1
clone size: many
D gene: -
J gene: TRBJ1-5
CDR3 protein: CASSGFGSQPQHF
CDR3 DNA: TGTGCCAGCAGTGGGTTCGGGAGTCAGCCCCAGCATTTT

V gene: TRBV20-1
clone size: medium-sized
D gene: TRBD2
J gene: TRBJ2-7
CDR3 protein: CSASPGLAGVEQYF
CDR3 DNA: TGCAGTGCTAGTCCCGGCCTAGCGGGGGTAGAGCAGTACTTC

V gene: TRBV12-3/TRBV12-4
clone size: many
D gene: -
J gene: TRBJ2-7
CDR3 protein: CASSLQWAYEQYF
CDR3 DNA: TGTGCCAGCAGTTTGCAGTGGGCCTACGAGCAGTACTTC

V gene: TRBV20-1
clone size: large
D gene: -
J gene: TRBJ1-1
CDR3 protein: CSARSNTEAFF
CDR3 DNA: TGCAGTGCTAGATCAAACACTGAAGCTTTCTTT

V gene: TRBV6-2/TRBV6-3
clone size: many
D gene: TRBD2
J gene: TRBJ2-5
CDR3 protein: CASSYSTGGGLQETQYF
CDR3 DNA: TGTGCCAGCAGTTATTCGACGGGGGGGGGGCTTCAAGAGACCCAGTACTTC

V gene: TRBV6-2/TRBV6-3
clone size: medium-sized
D gene: TRBD1
J gene: TRBJ1-1
CDR3 protein: CASGRLRTGAVGGEAFF
CDR3 DNA: TGTGCCAGCGGCAGACTTAGGACAGGGGCAGTGGGCGGTGAAGCTTTCTTT

V gene: TRBV6-6
clone size: medium-sized
D gene: TRBD2
J gene: TRBJ2-1
CDR3 protein: CASSYPGAGGNYNEQFF
CDR3 DNA: TGTGCCAGCAGTTACCCAGGCGCGGGGGGAAACTACAATGAGCAGTTCTTC

V gene: TRBV4-3
clone size: many
D gene: -
J gene: TRBJ2-3
CDR3 protein: CASSQEGRGESDTQYF
CDR3 DNA: TGCGCCAGCAGCCAAGAGGGGCGCGGGGAGTCAGATACGCAGTATTTT

V gene: TRBV12-3/TRBV12-4
clone size: medium-sized
D gene: -
J gene: TRBJ1-1
CDR3 protein: CASHRDLRGNTEAFF
CDR3 DNA: TGTGCCAGTCACAGGGACTTGAGGGGAAACACTGAAGCTTTCTTT

V gene: TRBV7-6
clone size: large
D gene: TRBD1
J gene: TRBJ2-7
CDR3 protein: CASSRATGLVEQYF
CDR3 DNA: TGTGCCAGCAGCCGAGCGACAGGGTTGGTCGAGCAGTACTTC

V gene: TRBV12-3/TRBV12-4
clone size: medium-sized
D gene: -
J gene: TRBJ2-3
CDR3 protein: CATDSAYTDTQYF
CDR3 DNA: TGTGCCACCGATAGCGCGTACACAGATACGCAGTATTTT

V gene: TRBV20-1
clone size: medium-sized
D gene: TRBD1
J gene: TRBJ1-5
CDR3 protein: CSANKGAGDREQPQHF
CDR3 DNA: TGCAGTGCTAACAAGGGTGCGGGGGACAGGGAGCAGCCCCAGCATTTT

V gene: TRBV11-1
clone size: many
D gene: -
J gene: TRBJ2-5
CDR3 protein: CASSLETSRKTQYF
CDR3 DNA: TGTGCCAGCAGCTTAGAGACTAGTCGGAAGACCCAGTACTTC

V gene: TRBV11-2
clone size: many
D gene: TRBD2
J gene: TRBJ2-1
CDR3 protein: CASSLLAGAPVREQFF
CDR3 DNA: TGTGCCAGCAGCTTACTAGCGGGGGCCCCAGTACGTGAGCAGTTCTTC

V gene: TRBV30
clone size: medium-sized
D gene: -
J gene: TRBJ1-3
CDR3 protein: CAWSKTGNTIYF
CDR3 DNA: TGTGCCTGGAGCAAGACTGGAAACACCATATATTTT

V gene: TRBV4-1
clone size: medium-sized
D gene: -
J gene: TRBJ2-1
CDR3 protein: CASSPTNNEQFF
CDR3 DNA: TGCGCCAGCAGCCCTACAAACAATGAGCAGTTCTTC

V gene: TRBV27
clone size: many
D gene: -
J gene: TRBJ2-5
CDR3 protein: CASSPGPSFVETQYF
CDR3 DNA: TGTGCCAGCAGCCCGGGACCGTCCTTTGTGGAGACCCAGTACTTC

V gene: TRBV19
clone size: many
D gene: -
J gene: TRBJ2-5
CDR3 protein: CASGRETQYF
CDR3 DNA: TGTGCCAGCGGCCGTGAGACCCAGTACTTC

V gene: TRBV3-1
clone size: medium-sized
D gene: -
J gene: TRBJ1-1
CDR3 protein: CASADPNSEAFF
CDR3 DNA: TGTGCCAGCGCAGACCCGAACTCTGAAGCTTTCTTT

V gene: TRBV29-1
clone size: medium-sized
D gene: TRBD1
J gene: TRBJ2-3
CDR3 protein: CSARQGWTDTQYF
CDR3 DNA: TGCAGCGCCCGACAGGGTTGGACAGATACGCAGTATTTT

V gene: TRBV6-6
clone size: medium-sized
D gene: TRBD1
J gene: TRBJ2-7
CDR3 protein: CASSYSPGQGVEQYF
CDR3 DNA: TGTGCCAGCAGTTACTCCCCAGGACAGGGAGTCGAGCAGTACTTC

V gene: TRBV7-9
clone size: medium-sized
D gene: -
J gene: TRBJ2-7
CDR3 protein: CASSGSQREQYF
CDR3 DNA: TGTGCCAGCAGCGGGAGCCAGCGCGAGCAGTACTTC

V gene: TRBV12-3/TRBV12-4
clone size: medium-sized
D gene: TRBD2
J gene: TRBJ2-5
CDR3 protein: CASSFFGGTSDRTETQYF
CDR3 DNA: TGTGCCAGCAGTTTCTTTGGGGGAACTAGCGACCGTACGGAGACCCAGTACTTC

V gene: TRBV5-4
clone size: -
D gene: -
J gene: TRBJ2-7
CDR3 protein: CASSLGTNGEQYF
CDR3 DNA: TGTGCCAGCAGCCTCGGGACAAACGGCGAGCAGTACTTC

V gene: TRBV29-1
clone size: many
D gene: -
J gene: TRBJ1-2
CDR3 protein: CSVDGDGYTF
CDR3 DNA: TGCAGCGTTGACGGGGATGGCTACACCTTC

V gene: TRBV11-2
clone size: many
D gene: -
J gene: TRBJ2-7
CDR3 protein: CASSLVGQNEQYF
CDR3 DNA: TGTGCCAGCAGCTTAGTCGGACAGAACGAGCAGTACTTC

V gene: TRBV7-8
clone size: many
D gene: TRBD1
J gene: TRBJ2-7
CDR3 protein: CASSARTGDFYEQYF
CDR3 DNA: TGTGCCAGCAGCGCCAGGACAGGGGACTTCTACGAGCAGTACTTC

V gene: TRBV6-2/TRBV6-3
clone size: -
D gene: TRBD2
J gene: TRBJ2-1
CDR3 protein: CASKPPGAGGPTYNEQFF
CDR3 DNA: TGTGCCAGCAAGCCCCCCGGCGCGGGGGGCCCGACGTACAATGAGCAGTTCTTC

V gene: TRBV12-3/TRBV12-4
clone size: medium-sized
D gene: -
J gene: TRBJ1-1
CDR3 protein: CASTLGPTGPAFF
CDR3 DNA: TGTGCCAGCACCCTTGGGCCTACGGGACCAGCTTTCTTT

V gene: TRBV18
clone size: -
D gene: -
J gene: TRBJ2-1
CDR3 protein: CASSPEQDSYNEQFF
CDR3 DNA: TGTGCCAGCTCACCCGAGCAGGACTCCTACAATGAGCAGTTCTTC

V gene: TRBV13
clone size: medium-sized
D gene: TRBD1
J gene: TRBJ1-5
CDR3 protein: CASSSRGGYQPQHF
CDR3 DNA: TGTGCCAGCAGTTCCAGGGGGGGCTATCAGCCCCAGCATTTT

V gene: TRBV9
clone size: medium-sized
D gene: -
J gene: TRBJ2-2
CDR3 protein: CASSVGPRPTGELFF
CDR3 DNA: TGTGCCAGCAGCGTAGGTCCAAGACCCACCGGGGAGCTGTTTTTT

V gene: TRBV6-1
clone size: few
D gene: -
J gene: TRBJ2-1
CDR3 protein: CASSESPGGSFNEQFF
CDR3 DNA: TGTGCCAGCAGTGAGTCTCCGGGGGGCTCCTTCAATGAGCAGTTCTTC

V gene: TRBV27
clone size: medium-sized
D gene: -
J gene: TRBJ1-5
CDR3 protein: CASSRGFYSNQPQHF
CDR3 DNA: TGTGCCAGCAGTCGGGGGTTCTATAGCAATCAGCCCCAGCATTTT

V gene: TRBV27
clone size: many
D gene: TRBD2
J gene: TRBJ2-5
CDR3 protein: CASSFSGLTRETQYF
CDR3 DNA: TGTGCCAGCAGTTTCTCGGGACTAACCAGGGAGACCCAGTACTTC

V gene: TRBV20-1
clone size: many
D gene: TRBD1
J gene: TRBJ2-1
CDR3 protein: CSARDGGTARYNEQFF
CDR3 DNA: TGCAGTGCTAGAGATGGTGGGACAGCGCGTTACAATGAGCAGTTCTTC

V gene: TRBV28
clone size: medium-sized
D gene: TRBD1
J gene: TRBJ1-1
CDR3 protein: CASSLGFQGEDTEAFF
CDR3 DNA: TGTGCCAGCAGTTTAGGGTTCCAGGGGGAGGACACTGAAGCTTTCTTT

V gene: TRBV27
clone size: medium-sized
D gene: -
J gene: TRBJ2-7
CDR3 protein: CASSVTGRTADEQYF
CDR3 DNA: TGTGCCAGCAGCGTAACGGGACGTACGGCCGACGAGCAGTACTTC

V gene: TRBV28
clone size: many
D gene: -
J gene: TRBJ2-7
CDR3 protein: CASSLSQGHHEQYF
CDR3 DNA: TGTGCCAGCAGTTTAAGTCAGGGACACCACGAGCAGTACTTC

V gene: TRBV4-3
clone size: medium-sized
D gene: TRBD1
J gene: TRBJ1-1
CDR3 protein: CASSLNAGGSTEAFF
CDR3 DNA: TGCGCCAGCAGCTTAAACGCAGGGGGATCCACTGAAGCTTTCTTT

V gene: TRBV29-1
clone size: medium-sized
D gene: -
J gene: TRBJ2-3
CDR3 protein: CSVEDLQGATDTQYF
CDR3 DNA: TGCAGCGTTGAAGACTTACAGGGTGCGACAGATACGCAGTATTTT

V gene: TRBV2
clone size: few
D gene: TRBD1
J gene: TRBJ2-1
CDR3 protein: CASSEADRVNEQFF
CDR3 DNA: TGTGCCAGCAGTGAAGCGGACAGGGTGAATGAGCAGTTCTTC

V gene: TRBV7-9
clone size: many
D gene: -
J gene: TRBJ1-4
CDR3 protein: CASSTRTNRNEKLFF
CDR3 DNA: TGTGCCAGCAGCACCCGGACAAATCGAAATGAAAAACTGTTTTTT

V gene: TRBV7-2
clone size: many
D gene: -
J gene: TRBJ2-7
CDR3 protein: CASSPGGYEQYF
CDR3 DNA: TGTGCCAGCAGCCCCGGGGGCTACGAGCAGTACTTC

V gene: TRBV2
clone size: many
D gene: -
J gene: TRBJ2-7
CDR3 protein: CASSEAGVKYF
CDR3 DNA: TGTGCCAGCAGTGAAGCGGGCGTTAAGTACTTC

V gene: TRBV7-9
clone size: medium-sized
D gene: -
J gene: TRBJ2-3
CDR3 protein: CASSWGSPTDTQYF
CDR3 DNA: TGTGCCAGCAGCTGGGGCAGCCCCACAGATACGCAGTATTTT

V gene: TRBV18
clone size: medium-sized
D gene: -
J gene: TRBJ1-4
CDR3 protein: CASSTGLQTNEKLFF
CDR3 DNA: TGTGCCAGCTCAACAGGGTTGCAAACTAATGAAAAACTGTTTTTT

V gene: TRBV5-5
clone size: medium-sized
D gene: -
J gene: TRBJ2-5
CDR3 protein: CASSLISGGMYQETQYF
CDR3 DNA: TGTGCCAGCAGCTTGATTTCGGGGGGCATGTACCAAGAGACCCAGTACTTC

V gene: TRBV20-1
clone size: medium-sized
D gene: -
J gene: TRBJ1-1
CDR3 protein: CSARDLTVNTEAFF
CDR3 DNA: TGCAGTGCTAGAGATCTGACAGTGAACACTGAAGCTTTCTTT

V gene: TRBV18
clone size: many
D gene: TRBD1
J gene: TRBJ1-1
CDR3 protein: CASSLNAGTDLTEAFF
CDR3 DNA: TGTGCCAGCTCACTCAACGCCGGGACAGATTTGACTGAAGCTTTCTTT

V gene: TRBV27
clone size: medium-sized
D gene: -
J gene: TRBJ2-2
CDR3 protein: CASSLVKFTGELFF
CDR3 DNA: TGTGCCAGCAGTTTGGTGAAGTTTACCGGGGAGCTGTTTTTT

V gene: TRBV18
clone size: -
D gene: -
J gene: TRBJ1-3
CDR3 protein: CASSPSTDSGNTIYF
CDR3 DNA: TGTGCCAGCTCACCGTCGACAGACTCTGGAAACACCATATATTTT

V gene: TRBV12-3/TRBV12-4
clone size: many
D gene: -
J gene: TRBJ2-3
CDR3 protein: CASSLVGGRGTDTQYF
CDR3 DNA: TGTGCCAGCAGTTTAGTGGGAGGACGTGGCACAGATACGCAGTATTTT

V gene: TRBV3-1
clone size: medium-sized
D gene: -
J gene: TRBJ1-2
CDR3 protein: CASSQVSQGYGYTF
CDR3 DNA: TGTGCCAGCAGCCAAGTGAGCCAAGGCTATGGCTACACCTTC

V gene: TRBV28
clone size: medium-sized
D gene: TRBD2
J gene: TRBJ2-5
CDR3 protein: CASSPHGLAGMGKTQYF
CDR3 DNA: TGTGCCAGCAGTCCCCACGGACTAGCGGGGATGGGCAAGACCCAGTACTTC